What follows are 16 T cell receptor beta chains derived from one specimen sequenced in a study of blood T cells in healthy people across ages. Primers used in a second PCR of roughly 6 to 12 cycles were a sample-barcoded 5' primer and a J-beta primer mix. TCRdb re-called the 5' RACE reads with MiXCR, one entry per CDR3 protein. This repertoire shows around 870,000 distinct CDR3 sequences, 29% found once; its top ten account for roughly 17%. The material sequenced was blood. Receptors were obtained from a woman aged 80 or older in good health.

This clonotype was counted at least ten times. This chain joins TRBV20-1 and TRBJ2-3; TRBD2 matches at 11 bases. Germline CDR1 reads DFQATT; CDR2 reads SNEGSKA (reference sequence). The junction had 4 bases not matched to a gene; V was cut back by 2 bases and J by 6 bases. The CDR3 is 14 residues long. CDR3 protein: CSARLLAGVDTQYF. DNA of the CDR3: TGCAGTGCTAGATTACTAGCGGGGGTGGATACGCAGTATTTT.

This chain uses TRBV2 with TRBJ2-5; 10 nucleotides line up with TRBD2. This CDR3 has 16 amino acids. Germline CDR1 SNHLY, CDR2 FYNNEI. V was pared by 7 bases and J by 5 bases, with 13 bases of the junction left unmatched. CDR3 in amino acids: CASTEGQRGGRETQYF. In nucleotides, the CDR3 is TGTGCCAGCACCGAGGGGCAGCGGGGGGGCCGGGAGACCCAGTACTTC.

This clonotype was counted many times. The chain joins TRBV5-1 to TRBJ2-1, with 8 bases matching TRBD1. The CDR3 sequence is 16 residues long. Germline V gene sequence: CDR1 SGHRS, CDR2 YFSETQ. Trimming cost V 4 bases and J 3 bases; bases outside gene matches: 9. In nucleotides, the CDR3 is TGCGCCAGCAGCATAGGGACAGGACAGTTCTACAATGAGCAGTTCTTC. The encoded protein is CASSIGTGQFYNEQFF.

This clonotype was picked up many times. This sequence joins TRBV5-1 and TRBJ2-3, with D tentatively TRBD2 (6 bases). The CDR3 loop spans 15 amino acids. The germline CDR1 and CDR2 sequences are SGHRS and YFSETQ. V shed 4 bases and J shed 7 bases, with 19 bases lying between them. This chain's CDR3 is CASSQRTIQGNTQYF. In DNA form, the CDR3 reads TGCGCCAGCAGCCAGAGGACTATTCAAGGGAATACGCAGTATTTT.

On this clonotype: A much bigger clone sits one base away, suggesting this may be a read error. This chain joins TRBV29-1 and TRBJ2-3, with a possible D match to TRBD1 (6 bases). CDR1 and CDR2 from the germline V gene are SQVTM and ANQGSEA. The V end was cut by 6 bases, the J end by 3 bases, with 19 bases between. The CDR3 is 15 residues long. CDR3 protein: CSVVPTGWGTDTQYF. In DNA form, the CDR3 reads TGCAGCGTAGTCCCAACAGGGTGGGGAACAGATACGCAGTATTTT.

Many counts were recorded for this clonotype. CDR3 DNA: TGCAGTGCTGCCGGGACGAATGGCTACACCTTC. As protein: CSAAGTNGYTF. This chain connects TRBV20-1 to TRBJ1-2, with D perhaps TRBD1 (5 bases). Per germline, CDR1 DFQATT and CDR2 SNEGSKA (reference sequence). The CDR3 consists of 11 residues. Trimming cost V 5 bases and J 6 bases, with 10 bases left between them.

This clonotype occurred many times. The DNA of the CDR3 is TGTGCCAGCAGCCCTGGTAGCGGGACTATCAAATACGAGCAGTACTTC. Protein: CASSPGSGTIKYEQYF. The chain joins TRBV7-6 to TRBJ2-7; 8 bases match TRBD2. The CDR3 has 16 amino acids. Germline V gene lookup returns CDR1 SGHVS and CDR2 FNYEAQ. V lost 5 bases, J lost 4 bases, and 13 bases stayed unmatched.

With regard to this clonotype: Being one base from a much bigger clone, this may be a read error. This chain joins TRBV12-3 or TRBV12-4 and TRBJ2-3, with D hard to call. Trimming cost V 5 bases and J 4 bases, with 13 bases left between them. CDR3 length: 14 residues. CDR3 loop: CASSPTVTADTQYF. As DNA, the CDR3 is TGTGCCAGCAGTCCCACAGTTACCGCAGATACGCAGTATTTT.

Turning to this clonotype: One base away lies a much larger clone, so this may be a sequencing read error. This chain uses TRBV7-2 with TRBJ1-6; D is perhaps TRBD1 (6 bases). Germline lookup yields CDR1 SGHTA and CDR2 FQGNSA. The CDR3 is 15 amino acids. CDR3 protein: CASSSRQARNSPRHF. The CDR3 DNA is TGTGCCAGCAGCTCTAGACAGGCCCGGAATTCACCCCGCCACTTT.

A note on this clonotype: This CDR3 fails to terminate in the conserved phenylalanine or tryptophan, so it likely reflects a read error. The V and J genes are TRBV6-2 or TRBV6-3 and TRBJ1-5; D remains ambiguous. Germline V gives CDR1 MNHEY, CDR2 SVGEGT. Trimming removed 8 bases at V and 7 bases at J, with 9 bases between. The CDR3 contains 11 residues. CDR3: CASWRRQPQHV. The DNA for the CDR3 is TGTGCCAGCTGGAGGAGACAGCCCCAGCATGTT.

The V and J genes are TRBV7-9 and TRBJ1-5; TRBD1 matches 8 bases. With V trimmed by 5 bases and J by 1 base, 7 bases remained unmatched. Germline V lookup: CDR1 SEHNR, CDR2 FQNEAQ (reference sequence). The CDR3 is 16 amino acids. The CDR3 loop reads CASSPDRAESNQPQHF. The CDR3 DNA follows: TGTGCCAGCAGCCCGGACAGGGCGGAAAGCAATCAGCCCCAGCATTTT. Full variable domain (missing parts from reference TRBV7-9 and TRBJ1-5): DTGVSQNPRHKITKRGQNVTFRCDPISEHNRLYWYRQTLGQGPEFLTYFQNEAQLEKSRLLSDRFSAERPKGSFSTLEIQRTEQGDSAMYLCASSPDRAESNQPQHFGDGTRLSIL.

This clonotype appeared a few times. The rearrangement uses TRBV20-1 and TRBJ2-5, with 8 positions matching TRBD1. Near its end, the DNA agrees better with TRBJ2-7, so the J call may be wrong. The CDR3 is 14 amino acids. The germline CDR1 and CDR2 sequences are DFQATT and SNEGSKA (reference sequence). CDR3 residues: CSARGPTGVYEQYF. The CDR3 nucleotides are TGCAGTGCTAGAGGACCGACAGGGGTCTACGAGCAGTACTTC.

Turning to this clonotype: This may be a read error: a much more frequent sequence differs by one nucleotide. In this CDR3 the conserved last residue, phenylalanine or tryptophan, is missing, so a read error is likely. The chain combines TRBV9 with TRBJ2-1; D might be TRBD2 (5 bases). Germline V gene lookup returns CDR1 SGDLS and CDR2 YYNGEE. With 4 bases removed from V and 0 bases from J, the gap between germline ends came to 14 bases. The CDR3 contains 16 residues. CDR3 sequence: CASSSTGISSYNEQFV. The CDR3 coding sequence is TGTGCCAGCAGCTCAACCGGGATCAGCTCCTACAATGAGCAGTTCGTC.

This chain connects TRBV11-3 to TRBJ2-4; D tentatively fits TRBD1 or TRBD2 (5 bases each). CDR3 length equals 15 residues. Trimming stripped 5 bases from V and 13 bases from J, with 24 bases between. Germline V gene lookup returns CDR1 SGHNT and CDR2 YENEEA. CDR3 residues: CASSPHLGPISPQYF. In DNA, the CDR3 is TGTGCCAGCAGCCCCCACTTGGGACCCATAAGCCCCCAGTACTTC.

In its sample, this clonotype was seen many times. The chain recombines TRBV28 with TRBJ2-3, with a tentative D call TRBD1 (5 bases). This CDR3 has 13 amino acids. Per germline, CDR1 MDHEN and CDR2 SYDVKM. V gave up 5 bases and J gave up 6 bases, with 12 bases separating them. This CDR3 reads CASSARTPDTQYF. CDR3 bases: TGTGCCAGCAGTGCCCGGACACCTGATACGCAGTATTTT. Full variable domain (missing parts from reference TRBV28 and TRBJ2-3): DVKVTQSSRYLVKRTGEKVFLECVQDMDHENMFWYRQDPGLGLRLIYFSYDVKMKEKGDIPEGYSVSREKKERFSLILESASTNQTSMYLCASSARTPDTQYFGPGTRLTVL.

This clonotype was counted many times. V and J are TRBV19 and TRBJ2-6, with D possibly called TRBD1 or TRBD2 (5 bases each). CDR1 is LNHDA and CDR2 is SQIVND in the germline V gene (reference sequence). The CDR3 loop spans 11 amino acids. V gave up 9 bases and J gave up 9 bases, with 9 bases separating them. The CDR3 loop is CASGAYNVLTF. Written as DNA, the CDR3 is TGTGCCAGCGGGGCTTACAACGTCCTGACTTTC.